One sample yielded the 29 T cell receptor beta chains listed below, sequenced in a study of T cells after yellow fever vaccination. MiXCR was run by TCRdb on the 5' RACE reads, yielding one entry per CDR3 protein. This table holds about 32,000 distinct CDR3 sequences, more than 9% found once. Sequencing used PBMCs, either bulk or a sorted T-cell subset (CD4+, CD8+, memory, or dextramer-sorted; not recorded which), obtained more than 13 days after the first yellow fever vaccination. Receptor source: a man younger than 35 who received the YFV17D yellow fever vaccine.

This clonotype was seen many times. The chain has TRBV5-4 and TRBJ2-2, with D unclear. V lost 4 bases and J 6 bases, leaving 7 bases between the germline ends. The CDR3 is 12 amino acids. Germline CDR1 SGHNT, CDR2 YYREEE (reference sequence). CDR3 loop: CASSVPAGELFF. CDR3 sequence (DNA): TGTGCCAGCAGCGTACCAGCCGGGGAGCTGTTTTTT.

A remark on this clonotype: Just one base apart from a much larger clone, this may be a read error. This chain connects TRBV7-3 to TRBJ2-5; D is perhaps TRBD1 (6 bases). The CDR3 is 15 residues long. Germline CDR1 reads SGHTA; CDR2 reads FQGTGA. CDR3 protein: CDSSLTRGSQETQYF. In DNA form, the CDR3 reads TGTGACAGCAGCTTAACAAGGGGGAGCCAAGAGACCCAGTACTTC.

This clonotype was seen just once. The rearrangement joins TRBV4-2 to TRBJ2-7, with TRBD2 as a possible D gene (5 bases). From germline, CDR1 is LGHNA and CDR2 YNFKEQ. The CDR3 is 13 amino acids. V lost 8 bases and J 9 bases, leaving 20 bases between the germline ends. As DNA, the CDR3 is TGTGCCAGCGGCCCCGGACTCCTCTGCTGGCAGTACTTC. This sequence encodes CASGPGLLCWQYF.

This clonotype was counted ten times or more. The CDR3 DNA sequence: TGTGCCAGCAGTAGAGAGAACACTGAAGCTTTCTTT. Protein: CASSRENTEAFF. The V and J genes are TRBV7-2 and TRBJ1-1; no firm D call. Germline V gene lookup returns CDR1 SGHTA and CDR2 FQGNSA. The V gene lost 6 bases and the J gene lost 1 base, with 6 bases spanning the gap. The CDR3 has 12 amino acids.

This clonotype was found a few times. The V call is TRBV4-2, the J call TRBJ2-2, with TRBD2 matching over 7 bases. The V gene end was trimmed by 3 bases and the J gene end by 0 bases; junction bases not matched to a gene: 10. The CDR3 has 18 residues. CDR1 LGHNA and CDR2 YNFKEQ come from the germline V gene. The CDR3 spells CASSQRVVGGANTGELFF. The CDR3 region has the DNA TGTGCCAGCAGCCAGAGGGTTGTGGGGGGGGCGAACACCGGGGAGCTGTTTTTT.

The CDR3 sequence: CASGQGPNQPQHF. CDR3 DNA sequence: TGTGCCAGCGGACAGGGGCCGAATCAGCCCCAGCATTTT. The V call is TRBV12-3 or TRBV12-4, the J call TRBJ1-5; 9 nucleotides agree with TRBD1. The CDR3 loop spans 13 amino acids. J was trimmed by 4 bases and V by 8 bases; bases with no gene match: 3.

As concerns this clonotype: A much larger clone lies one base from this, so it may be a read error. V is TRBV5-1 and J is TRBJ2-7, with D perhaps matching TRBD2 (7 bases). V lost 4 bases, J lost 3 bases, and 17 bases lay in between. The CDR3 totals 15 residues. Per germline, CDR1 SGHRS and CDR2 YFSETQ. CDR3 coding DNA: TGCGCCAGCAGCGCCCTCGCGGGGGCCTTCTACGAGCAGTACTTC. It encodes CASSALAGAFYEQYF.

This clonotype was observed many times. This chain links TRBV4-1 with TRBJ2-3, with 13 nucleotides matching TRBD2. V shed 1 base, J shed 2 bases, and the junction held 6 bases outside the gene matches. Germline V lookup: CDR1 MGHRA, CDR2 YSYEKL. The CDR3 totals 18 residues. The CDR3 is CASSQGAGTSGVTDTQYF. For the CDR3, the DNA is TGCGCCAGCAGCCAAGGGGCCGGGACTAGCGGGGTCACAGATACGCAGTATTTT.

This clonotype is medium-sized in the sample. The V and J genes are TRBV7-9 and TRBJ2-5; D may correspond to TRBD1 or TRBD2 (5 bases each). This CDR3 comprises 13 residues. Germline-derived CDR1 and CDR2 are SEHNR and FQNEAQ (reference sequence). Trimming cost V 1 base and J 5 bases, with 8 bases left between them. The CDR3 is CASSLVGTETQYF. CDR3 coding DNA: TGTGCCAGCAGCTTAGTTGGGACGGAGACCCAGTACTTC.

As to this clonotype: A much larger clonotype is one base distant, so this may be a read error. The chain links TRBV11-1 to TRBJ2-1; D gene uncertain. CDR1 and CDR2 (germline): SGHAT, FQDESV (reference sequence). The V gene lost 8 bases and the J gene lost 5 bases, with 13 bases spanning the gap. This CDR3 region has 13 residues. CDR3 amino acids: CASRRWTHNEQFF. For the CDR3, the DNA is TGTGCCAGCCGGCGGTGGACCCACAATGAGCAGTTCTTC.

As for this clonotype: A single base separates this from a much larger clone, so it may be a read error. J is TRBJ2-5 and V is TRBV27, with TRBD1 matching 7 bases. The V and J ends lost 4 bases and 5 bases, in that order; junction bases with no gene match: 10. CDR3 length equals 15 residues. Germline values: CDR1 MNHEY, CDR2 SMNVEV (reference sequence). The CDR3 loop reads CASSSGQRSAETQYF. For the CDR3, the DNA is TGTGCCAGCAGTTCGGGACAGCGGTCCGCGGAGACCCAGTACTTC.

This clonotype was observed many times. The rearrangement links TRBV5-1 to TRBJ2-2; D is unresolved. The germline V gene encodes CDR1 SGHRS and CDR2 YFSETQ. The CDR3 spans 15 residues. Deletions cut 2 bases from V and 3 bases from J, with 11 bases between. CDR3 sequence: CASSFRPADTGELFF. The CDR3 DNA follows: TGCGCCAGCAGCTTTCGCCCGGCGGACACCGGGGAGCTGTTTTTT.

This clonotype was counted ten times or more. The chain has TRBV9 and TRBJ2-5; D might be TRBD1 or TRBD2, each matching 6 bases. V was trimmed by 0 bases and J by 7 bases, leaving 13 bases between them. The CDR3 loop spans 14 amino acids. The germline V gene encodes CDR1 SGDLS and CDR2 YYNGEE. The CDR3 DNA is TGTGCCAGCAGCGTAGAGGAGGGGGTCGGGACCCAGTACTTC. Translating it yields CASSVEEGVGTQYF.

This clonotype was detected ten times or more. The chain joins TRBV20-1 to TRBJ1-4, with 8 bases fitting TRBD1. Trimming took 6 bases from V and 7 from J; bases not matched to a gene: 10. Germline V gives CDR1 DFQATT, CDR2 SNEGSKA (reference sequence). The CDR3 consists of 14 residues. The CDR3, as DNA: TGCAGTGCCCTATTTAGGGACAGGTCTGAAAAACTGTTTTTT. It yields the protein CSALFRDRSEKLFF.

At least ten counts were recorded for this clonotype. The chain couples TRBV5-4 to TRBJ1-2; D ambiguous. Germline CDR1 and CDR2: SGHNT and YYREEE (reference sequence). V dropped 0 bases and J dropped 3 bases, with 12 bases sitting between them. This CDR3 is built from 15 residues. The CDR3: CASSLATTIYYGYTF. The CDR3 DNA sequence: TGTGCCAGCAGCTTGGCCACGACCATATACTATGGCTACACCTTC.

The rearrangement uses TRBV5-1 and TRBJ1-2, with D possibly matching TRBD1 (5 bases). The CDR3 is 12 amino acids. Germline CDR1 reads SGHRS; CDR2 reads YFSETQ. V lost 4 bases to trimming and J lost 6 bases, with 10 bases between them. The CDR3 region has the DNA TGCGCCAGCAGCCGTGACAGTGATGGCTACACCTTC. Translation gives CASSRDSDGYTF.

This clonotype was detected many times. The V call is TRBV7-9, the J call TRBJ2-1; a weak D match, TRBD1 (5 bases). The CDR3 loop spans 15 amino acids. Trimming stripped 2 bases from V and 2 bases from J, with 10 bases between. From germline, CDR1 is SEHNR and CDR2 FQNEAQ (reference sequence). The DNA of the CDR3 is TGTGCCAGCAGCTTACAGGGTGTAACCTACAATGAGCAGTTCTTC. It encodes CASSLQGVTYNEQFF.

This clonotype was observed a handful of times. This chain uses TRBV28 with TRBJ2-5; the D is unclear. Germline lookup yields CDR1 MDHEN and CDR2 SYDVKM. V was clipped by 7 bases and J by 0 bases, with 9 bases between them. The CDR3 consists of 13 residues. The CDR3 protein is CASTAGNQETQYF. CDR3 DNA: TGTGCCAGCACGGCAGGCAACCAAGAGACCCAGTACTTC.

This clonotype was recorded many times. The chain couples TRBV25-1 to TRBJ1-5, with 8 bases lining up with TRBD1. This CDR3 is built from 13 residues. The J segment lost 6 bases and the V segment lost 9 bases, leaving 7 bases of the junction unmatched. Germline V gene lookup returns CDR1 MGHDK and CDR2 SYGVNS. CDR3 region: CASQGQGSQPQHF. The CDR3, as DNA: TGTGCCAGTCAAGGACAGGGCAGTCAGCCCCAGCATTTT. Based on the CDR3 plus reference TRBV25-1 and TRBJ1-5, the full variable domain is EADIYQTPRYLVIGTGKKITLECSQTMGHDKMYWYQQDPGMELHLIHYSYGVNSTEKGDLSSESTVSRIRTEHFPLTLESARPSHTSQYLCASQGQGSQPQHFGDGTRLSIL.

This clonotype was recorded at least ten times. The rearrangement uses TRBV18 and TRBJ2-7; D remains unclear. The CDR3 covers 14 residues. CDR1 is KGHSH and CDR2 is LQKENI in the germline V gene. The V and J ends lost 2 bases and 2 bases respectively, with 10 bases between them. In DNA, the CDR3 is TGTGCCAGCTCACCAGCCGGCCTCGCCTACGAGCAGTACTTC. This gives the protein CASSPAGLAYEQYF. Combining the CDR3 with reference TRBV18 and TRBJ2-7 gives the whole variable domain NAGVMQNPRHLVRRRGQEARLRCSPMKGHSHVYWYRQLPEEGLKFMVYLQKENIIDESGMPKERFSAEFPKEGPSILRIQQVVRGDSAAYFCASSPAGLAYEQYFGPGTRLTVT.

This clonotype was observed a few times. The CDR3 region is CASSSAGGRSYNEQFF. For the CDR3, the DNA is TGTGCCAGCAGCTCCGCAGGGGGCCGATCCTACAATGAGCAGTTCTTC. The chain combines TRBV5-4 with TRBJ2-1, with 8 positions matching TRBD1. Per the germline V gene, CDR1 is SGHNT and CDR2 is YYREEE (reference sequence). The CDR3 spans 16 residues. J gave up 1 base and V 3 bases, and 6 bases lay outside the gene matches.

This clonotype was recorded many times. V gene TRBV29-1 combines with J gene TRBJ1-2; D ambiguous. The germline V gene has CDR1 SQVTM and CDR2 ANQGSEA. The CDR3 is 14 amino acids. V shed 0 bases and J shed 2 bases, with 10 bases lying between them. The CDR3 loop reads CSVEDSEANYGYTF. CDR3 sequence (DNA): TGCAGCGTTGAAGATAGCGAGGCCAACTATGGCTACACCTTC.

At least ten counts were recorded for this clonotype. J is TRBJ2-7 and V is TRBV9, with 10 nucleotides matching TRBD1. V gave up 4 bases and J gave up 6 bases; unmatched junction bases: 4. CDR1 SGDLS and CDR2 YYNGEE come from the germline V gene. The length of the CDR3 is 13 residues. Here the CDR3 reads CASSRDRGGEQYV. CDR3 nucleotides: TGTGCCAGCAGCCGGGACAGGGGTGGCGAGCAGTACGTC.

At least ten counts were recorded for this clonotype. The chain links TRBV10-3 to TRBJ1-6; D perhaps matches TRBD1 (5 bases). Germline CDR1 and CDR2: ENHRY and SYGVKD. This CDR3 is 18 amino acids long. The V end was cut by 3 bases, the J end by 14 bases, with 29 bases between. The CDR3 protein is CAISDPTATLIPNSALHF. CDR3 bases: TGTGCCATCAGTGACCCGACAGCTACCCTAATTCCCAATTCGGCCCTCCACTTT.

Many counts were recorded for this clonotype. This chain joins TRBV4-1 and TRBJ2-1; 7 nucleotides align to TRBD2. Losses at the gene ends were 3 bases for V and 4 bases for J; bases not matched to a gene: 6. The length of the CDR3 is 15 residues. Germline CDR1 is MGHRA and CDR2 is YSYEKL. CDR3 loop: CASSHAGGGYNEQFF. As DNA, the CDR3 is TGCGCCAGCAGCCATGCTGGGGGGGGGTACAATGAGCAGTTCTTC.

This clonotype was recorded many times. The chain carries TRBV12-3 or TRBV12-4 and TRBJ1-5; D perhaps matches TRBD1 (5 bases). V lost 2 bases and J 8 bases, leaving 10 bases between the germline ends. The CDR3 runs 13 residues. CDR3 coding DNA: TGTGCCAGCAGTTTAAGGGGAAGGGAGCCCCAGCATTTT. It codes for CASSLRGREPQHF.

A word on this clonotype: It may be a read error: a sequence one base away is much more abundant. V and J are TRBV4-1 and TRBJ1-4, with a weak D call TRBD1 (5 bases). This CDR3 region has 13 residues. V was trimmed by 5 bases and J by 8 bases, leaving 12 bases between them. Germline V gene data show CDR1 as MGHRA and CDR2 as YSYEKL. The CDR3 protein is CASSMGGAEKLFF. CDR3 DNA sequence: TGCGCCAGCAGCATGGGGGGAGCGGAAAAACTGTTTTTT.

This clonotype was seen many times. The chain combines TRBV24-1 with TRBJ1-2; no definite D call. The CDR3 is made up of 14 amino acids. Germline CDR1 KGHDR, CDR2 SFDVKD. Trimming stripped 4 bases from V and 8 bases from J, with 16 bases between. The CDR3 DNA follows: TGTGCCACCAGTGACCCGGCCGGAGGCGGGGGCTACACCTTC. This codes for CATSDPAGGGGYTF.

There are many counts of this clonotype. This chain connects TRBV7-3 to TRBJ2-4, with D maybe TRBD1 (5 bases). Trimming took off 5 bases at V and 1 base at J, with 12 bases between the two ends. The CDR3 contains 15 residues. The germline V gene has CDR1 SGHTA and CDR2 FQGTGA. CDR3 sequence reads: CASSLDSTAKNIQYF. The DNA of the CDR3 is TGTGCCAGCAGCCTCGACAGTACGGCCAAAAACATTCAGTACTTC.